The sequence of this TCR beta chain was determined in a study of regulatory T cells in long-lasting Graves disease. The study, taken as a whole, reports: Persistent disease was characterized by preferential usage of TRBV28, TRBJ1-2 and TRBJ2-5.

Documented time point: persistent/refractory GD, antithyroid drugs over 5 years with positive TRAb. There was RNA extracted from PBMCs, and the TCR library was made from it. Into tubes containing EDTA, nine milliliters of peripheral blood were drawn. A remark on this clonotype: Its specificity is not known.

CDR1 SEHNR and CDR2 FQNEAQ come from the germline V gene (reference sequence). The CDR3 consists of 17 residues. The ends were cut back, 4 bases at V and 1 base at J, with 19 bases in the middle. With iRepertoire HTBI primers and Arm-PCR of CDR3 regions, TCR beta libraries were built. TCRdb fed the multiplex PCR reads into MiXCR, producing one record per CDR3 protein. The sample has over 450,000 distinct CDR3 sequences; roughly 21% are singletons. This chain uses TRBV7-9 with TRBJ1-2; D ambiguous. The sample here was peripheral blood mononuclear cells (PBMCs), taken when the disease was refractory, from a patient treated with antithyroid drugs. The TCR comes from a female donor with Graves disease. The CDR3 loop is CASSSVGMRSINYGYTF. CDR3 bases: TGTGCCAGCAGCTCGGTTGGGATGCGGAGCATTAACTATGGCTACACCTTC.